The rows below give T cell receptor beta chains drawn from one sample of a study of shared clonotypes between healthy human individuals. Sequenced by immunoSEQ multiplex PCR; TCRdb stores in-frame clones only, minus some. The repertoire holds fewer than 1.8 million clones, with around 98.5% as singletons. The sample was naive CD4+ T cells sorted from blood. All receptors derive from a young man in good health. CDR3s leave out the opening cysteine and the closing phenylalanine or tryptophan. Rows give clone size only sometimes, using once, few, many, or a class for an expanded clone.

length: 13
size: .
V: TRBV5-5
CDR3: ASSSSGTGVYEQY

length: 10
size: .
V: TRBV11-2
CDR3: ASTGYTDTQY

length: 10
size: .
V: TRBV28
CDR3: ASSFGAYEQY

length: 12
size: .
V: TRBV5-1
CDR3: ASSLTDSTDTQY

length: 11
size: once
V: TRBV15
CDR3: ATSTGQYYEQY

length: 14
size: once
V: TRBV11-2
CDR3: ASSLLEAGGGNEQF

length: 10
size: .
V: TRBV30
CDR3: AWKGTGEKLF

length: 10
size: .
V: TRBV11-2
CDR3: ASSTQNYGYT

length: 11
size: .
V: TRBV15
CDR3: ATSRVGRETQY

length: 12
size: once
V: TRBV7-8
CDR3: ASSPTQLAYEQY

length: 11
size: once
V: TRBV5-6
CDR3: ASSPTGADTQY

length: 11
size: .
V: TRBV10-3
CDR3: AIGTGFSYEQY

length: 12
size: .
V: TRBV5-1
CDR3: ASSLASGEETQY

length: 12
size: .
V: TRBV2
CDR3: ASITDSLNEKLF

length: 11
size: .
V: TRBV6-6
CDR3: ASSYSISGGQY

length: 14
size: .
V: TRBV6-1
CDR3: ASSGPSSSGANVLT

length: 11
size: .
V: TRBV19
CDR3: ASSIGVSDTQY

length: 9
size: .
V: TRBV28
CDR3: ASSLPGEQF

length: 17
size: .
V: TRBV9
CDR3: ASSVAPSQVAANTGELF

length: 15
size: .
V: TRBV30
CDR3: AWKISGSPDPNQPQH

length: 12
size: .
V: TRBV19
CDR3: ASRPRQGRHEQY

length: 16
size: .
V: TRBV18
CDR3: ASSPRQVMGPTNEKLF

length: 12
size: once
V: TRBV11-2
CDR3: ASSTGTKATEAF

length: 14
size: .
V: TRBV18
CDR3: ASSPVGGGLNTEAF

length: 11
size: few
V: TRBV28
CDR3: ASSLSRGYGYT

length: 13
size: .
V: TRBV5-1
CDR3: ASSLDGSGYNEQF

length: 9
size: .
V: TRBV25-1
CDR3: ASKTGREQY

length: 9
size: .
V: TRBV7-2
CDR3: ASSLGPEQY

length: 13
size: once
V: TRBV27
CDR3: ATSRGRRFEGEQF

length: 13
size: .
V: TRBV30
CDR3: AWDPRGGVGGEQY